The clone carrying this TCR beta chain was found a few times. The antigen remains unidentified. Time point specified: patch test 3, about 24 weeks after DPC sensitization. Treatment reported: therapeutic diphenylcyclopropenone sensitization with weekly scalp DPC. These data come from a study of human T cells and chemical hapten exposure. Points from the study as a whole: Patch test score tracked positively with PT1 expanded TCR counts. Against controls, expanded TCRs gave rise to significantly more large CDR3 similarity clusters.

Trimming took 0 bases from V and 5 from J, leaving 6 bases between them. CDR1 is LGHNA and CDR2 is YSLEER in the germline V gene. The CDR3 spans 13 residues. Study processing details: There were a median of around 97,000 TCRs per sample, with a range from roughly 20,000 to 700,000. MiXCR was run by TCRdb on the RACE reads, yielding one entry per CDR3 protein. These V and J calls rely on TCRdb rather than the paper's analysis. The sample records 180,000 or so distinct CDR3 sequences, 20% to 25% being singletons. The rearrangement joins TRBV4-3 to TRBJ2-3, with D unclear. This TCR was sampled from a middle-aged woman with alopecia areata. Some clones in this sample may be carry-over from other donors' samples. Source: whole blood, taken in connection with sensitization to the hapten diphenylcyclopropenone (DPC). The DNA for the CDR3 is TGCGCCAGCAGCCAAGATCCGGGAGATACGCAGTATTTT. It is translated as CASSQDPGDTQYF.